The clone carrying this TCR beta chain occurred many times. Its cognate antigen is unknown. Together with a sample-barcoded 5' primer, a J-beta primer mix was included in a second PCR lasting roughly 6 to 12 cycles. Each cDNA molecule, via a template-switch adaptor with 12 random nucleotides, was tagged. From the 5' RACE reads, TCRdb called clonotypes with MiXCR, one entry per CDR3 protein. The table includes about 1.7 million distinct CDR3 sequences, about 28% detected once. This sample stems from a study of blood T cells in healthy people across ages. Study in general: About one barcoded TCR beta cDNA was captured per two T cells. Findings and caveats of the study: PBMCs left unsorted prevented a conclusive naive versus antigen-experienced comparison.

Germline V gene sequence: CDR1 SGDLS, CDR2 YYNGEE. CDR3 length: 16 residues. V was trimmed by 4 bases and J by 4 bases, leaving 17 bases between them. There were at least 5.5 micrograms of total RNA extracted from every sample. The TCR was taken from a woman in her 30s in good health. The sample consisted of blood. This rearrangement joins TRBV9 to TRBJ1-4, with no clear D. CDR3 in amino acids: CASSPSLGIGNEKLFF. CDR3 DNA sequence: TGTGCCAGCAGCCCGAGTCTAGGCATAGGTAATGAAAAACTGTTTTTT.